The 8 T cell receptor beta chains listed next were all sequenced from one sample in a study of shared clonotypes between healthy human individuals. Sequencing was performed with immunoSEQ multiplex PCR; in TCRdb, only in-frame clones are kept and a portion is missing. The repertoire consists of about 2.1 million clones, with approximately 92% occurring once and the leading ten covering 1.5% to 2%. Positive CCR7 selection of CD45RO-negative cells yielded the naive CD8 cells, and terminally differentiated effector memory CD45RA+ cells were excluded. The specimen sequenced was naive CD8+ T cells from PBMCs. The origin of the receptors is a man aged 18 to 35 in good health. Some clones in this sample may be carry-over from other donors' samples.

The gene calls are TRBV14 and TRBJ2-7; maybe TRBD2 (6 bases). Trimming stripped 3 bases from V and 3 bases from J, with 15 bases between. Germline CDR1 reads SGHDN; CDR2 reads FVKESK. This CDR3 comprises 15 residues. Here the CDR3 DNA reads TGTGCCAGCAGCCACCTTGATAGCGGCTACTACGAGCAGTACTTC. It translates to CASSHLDSGYYEQYF.

The chain carries TRBV7-3 and TRBJ1-5; a weak D match, TRBD1 (6 bases). Germline CDR1 reads SGHTA; CDR2 reads FQGTGA. Trimming removed 5 bases at V and 2 bases at J, with 16 bases between. The CDR3 covers 16 residues. CDR3 residues: CASSPPDRQGNQPQHF. DNA of the CDR3: TGTGCCAGCAGCCCGCCCGACCGACAGGGCAATCAGCCCCAGCATTTT.

The chain employs TRBV7-6 and TRBJ1-2; D remains unclear. Germline assignment: CDR1 SGHVS and CDR2 FNYEAQ. V was pared by 5 bases and J by 3 bases, with 10 bases between. The CDR3 extends over 13 amino acids. The CDR3 sequence: CASSQLRDYGYTF. CDR3 nucleotides: TGTGCCAGCAGCCAATTACGGGACTATGGCTACACCTTC.

A note on this clone: The same CDR3 can be traced to other DNA sequences in this sample. The chain couples TRBV7-3 to TRBJ2-7; D is possibly TRBD1 (5 bases). The CDR3 runs to 14 residues. V lost 2 bases, J lost 4 bases, and 12 bases lay in between. Germline V gene lookup returns CDR1 SGHTA and CDR2 FQGTGA. CDR3 loop: CASSLLPGSYEQYF. The CDR3 DNA follows: TGTGCCAGCAGCTTACTTCCAGGGTCTTACGAGCAGTACTTC.

The chain recombines TRBV5-6 with TRBJ2-7; no firm D call. The germline V and J ends were trimmed by 0 bases and 5 bases, with 12 bases remaining between them. Looked up from germline, CDR1 is SGHDT and CDR2 is YYEEEE. This CDR3 comprises 14 residues. CDR3 region: CASSLVDGWDEQYF. The CDR3 nucleotides read TGTGCCAGCAGCTTGGTCGACGGGTGGGACGAGCAGTACTTC.

This clone was found once. Here the CDR3 DNA reads TGTGCCAGCAGCTCCCTCTCTGGAAACGAGCAGTACTTC. Its translation is CASSSLSGNEQYF. The genes are TRBV11-2 and TRBJ2-7; no definite D call. Germline-derived CDR1 and CDR2 are SGHAT and FQNNGV. CDR3 length: 13 residues. The V gene lost 4 bases and the J gene lost 5 bases, with 12 bases spanning the gap.

The chain carries TRBV21-1 and TRBJ2-1; the table's TRBD2 call for D was not verified on the DNA. TRBV21-1 is a pseudogene segment. This CDR3 contains 17 residues. CDR3 DNA: TGTGCCAGCAGCAGGCTGGGGACTAGCGGGAGGAGAGTTGAGCAGTTCTTC. This codes for CASSRLGTSGRRVEQFF.

The chain recombines TRBV27 with TRBJ1-5, with D perhaps matching TRBD1 (5 bases). Trimming cost V 3 bases and J 6 bases, with 9 bases left between them. The CDR3 has 13 residues. The V gene's germline CDR1 is MNHEY and CDR2 SMNVEV (reference sequence). DNA for the CDR3: TGTGCCAGCAGTTTCGGGACTGGTCAGCCCCAGCATTTT. This encodes CASSFGTGQPQHF.